The 9 T cell receptor beta chains listed next were all sequenced from one sample in a study of T cells in Graves' hyperthyroidism and ophthalmopathy. RNA transcripts provided the source from which TCR beta CDR3 regions were amplified. The study used the HTBI primer set for a first-round RT-PCR of the TCR CDR3. TCRdb processed the multiplex PCR reads anew with MiXCR; each CDR3 protein has one entry. The sample has approximately 480,000 distinct CDR3 sequences, less than 25% seen once. Source material: blood. The receptors derive from a man between 18 and 29 years old with Graves' hyperthyroidism.

The chain combines TRBV12-3 or TRBV12-4 with TRBJ1-5; no clear D. Trimming removed 3 bases at V and 2 bases at J, with 5 bases between. The CDR3 totals 13 residues. The CDR3 coding sequence is TGTGCCAGCAGTTTCTCACGCAATCAGCCCCAGCATTTT. Translation gives CASSFSRNQPQHF.

This clonotype was seen at least ten times. V is TRBV6-1 and J is TRBJ2-7; D might be TRBD1 (6 bases). The CDR3 length is 14 residues. V lost 6 bases and J 2 bases, leaving 14 bases between the germline ends. Germline lookup yields CDR1 MNHNS and CDR2 SASEGT. CDR3 protein: CASRVAGVTYEQYF. CDR3 bases: TGTGCCAGCAGGGTTGCAGGGGTGACCTACGAGCAGTACTTC.

This clonotype has at least ten counts. The chain couples TRBV12-3 or TRBV12-4 to TRBJ1-1; D possibly corresponds to TRBD1 (5 bases). Trimming stripped 6 bases from V and 6 bases from J, with 11 bases between. The CDR3 totals 12 residues. The CDR3 nucleotides read TGTGCCAGCAGGAGGGGAATTTCTGAAGCTTTCTTT. It encodes CASRRGISEAFF.

Many counts were recorded for this clonotype. The chain couples TRBV7-8 to TRBJ2-5; TRBD2 is a possible D gene (6 bases). V dropped 5 bases and J dropped 10 bases, with 32 bases sitting between them. CDR1 is SGHVS, CDR2 FQNEAQ, per germline. This CDR3 spans 18 amino acids. This chain's CDR3 is CASSKGTQKRPSPGDQYF. In nucleotides, the CDR3 is TGTGCCAGCAGCAAAGGGACTCAAAAACGACCCTCCCCGGGGGACCAGTACTTC. Combining the CDR3 with reference TRBV7-8 and TRBJ2-5 gives the whole variable domain GAGVSQSPRYKVAKRGQDVALRCDPISGHVSLFWYQQALGQGPEFLTYFQNEAQLDKSGLPSDRFFAERPEGSVSTLKIQRTQQEDSAVYLCASSKGTQKRPSPGDQYFGPGTRLLVL.

The table lists this clonotype with a few counts. The V and J genes are TRBV30 and TRBJ2-5; D could derive from TRBD1 or TRBD2 (6 bases each). CDR1 and CDR2 from the germline V gene are GTSNPN and SVGIG (reference sequence). With 0 bases removed from V and 4 bases from J, the gap between germline ends came to 12 bases. The CDR3 spans 14 residues. The CDR3 coding sequence is TGTGCCTGGAGTGTAACCGGGGGCGGAGAGACCCAGTACTTC. Protein sequence: CAWSVTGGGETQYF.

This clonotype turned up a few times. The J gene is TRBJ2-7, the V gene TRBV2, with D perhaps assigned TRBD1 or TRBD2 (5 bases each). This CDR3 contains 14 residues. The V end was cut by 11 bases, the J end by 3 bases, with 20 bases between. Germline V gene sequence: CDR1 SNHLY, CDR2 FYNNEI. The CDR3 here is CALKGSLLGYEQYF. CDR3 nucleotides: TGTGCCCTCAAGGGGAGCTTGCTTGGCTACGAGCAGTACTTC.

This clonotype has a count of ten or more. This chain links TRBV19 with TRBJ1-5; 8 bases fit TRBD1. The CDR3 runs to 20 residues. V dropped 7 bases and J dropped 1; count of bases not matched to a gene: 21. The germline V gene encodes CDR1 LNHDA and CDR2 SQIVND (reference sequence). The CDR3 sequence is CASTSPLGQGERGSNQPQHF. The CDR3 DNA sequence: TGTGCCAGTACCTCTCCCCTAGGACAGGGAGAAAGAGGGAGCAATCAGCCCCAGCATTTT. Variable domain in full (rest from reference TRBV19 and TRBJ1-5): DGGITQSPKYLFRKEGQNVTLSCEQNLNHDAMYWYRQDPGQGLRLIYYSQIVNDFQKGDIAEGYSVSREKKESFPLTVTSAQKNPTAFYLCASTSPLGQGERGSNQPQHFGDGTRLSIL.

In its sample, this clonotype was seen many times. The CDR3 region has the DNA TGTGCCAGCAGTACAGGCTCAGGGCCCCAGCATTTT. Amino acids: CASSTGSGPQHF. V and J are TRBV27 and TRBJ1-5; D possibly corresponds to TRBD1 (5 bases). Germline CDR1 MNHEY, CDR2 SMNVEV (reference sequence). Trimming cost V 5 bases and J 9 bases, with 11 bases left between them. The CDR3 is made up of 12 amino acids.

The chain employs TRBV24-1 and TRBJ2-5; D possibly corresponds to TRBD1 (5 bases). This CDR3 has 13 amino acids. Germline CDR1 reads KGHDR; CDR2 reads SFDVKD. Trimming took 1 base from V and 4 from J, leaving 6 bases between them. CDR3 nucleotides: TGTGCCACCAGTGATTTCAGGGCAGAGACCCAGTACTTC. The encoded protein is CATSDFRAETQYF.